These 28 T cell receptor beta chains originate from one sample sequenced in a study of T cell clonality in common variable immunodeficiency (dated by TCRdb to between 2014 and 2017). Study-level results and caveats: Reportedly, TCRbeta sequences from CVID had fewer deletions and N-nucleotide insertions, and highly modified clones with 13 or more V deletions were absent from CVID.

The library relied on the immunoSEQ multiplex PCR assay. TCRdb provides this immuneACCESS table in a form limited to in-frame rearrangements. Some clones are lacking; in checked studies, under half of them reflect an unresolved V gene, and why the rest are absent is not known. There are around 7,100 clones in this sample, and none of them is a singleton. The ten most abundant clones make up approximately 5% of the sample. Their specific antigens are unknown. Sequencing input: peripheral blood mononuclear cells. These receptors were collected from a human donor with common variable immunodeficiency.

This clone was observed a few times. The read ends 3 residues before the CDR3 terminus; that terminus is restored from the germline J gene. The J gene is TRBJ2-7, the V gene TRBV2; TRBD1 matches 9 bases. CDR1 and CDR2 (germline): SNHLY, FYNNEI. The length of the CDR3 is 13 residues. J gave up 3 bases and V 4 bases, and 1 base lay outside the gene matches. The CDR3 bases that were read are TGTGCCAGCAGTGGGGACAGGGACTACGAG. As protein: CASSGDRDYE. Given in full, the CDR3 is CASSGDRDYEQYF.

This clone has only a few counts. The read finishes 3 residues shy of the CDR3 end, and the germline J gene is used to complete it. The chain joins TRBV19 to TRBJ2-3, with 9 bases lining up with TRBD1. With V trimmed by 5 bases and J by 2 bases, 8 bases remained unmatched. Germline V lookup: CDR1 LNHDA, CDR2 SQIVND (reference sequence). The length of the CDR3 is 16 residues. The sequenced CDR3 bases are TGTGCCAGTAGTGGGTCGGGACAGGGATTCACAGATACG. Residues: CASSGSGQGFTDT. The CDR3 in full is CASSGSGQGFTDTQYF.

A word on this clone: The read falls 3 residues short of the CDR3 end, and the missing part is taken from the germline J gene. The chain employs TRBV7-3 and TRBJ2-3; D is ambiguous. Looked up from germline, CDR1 is SGHTA and CDR2 is FQGTGA. The CDR3 runs to 12 residues. Trimming cost V 5 bases and J 2 bases, with 5 bases left between them. CDR3 loop: CASSPYTDTQYF. The part of the CDR3 DNA that was read is TGTGCCAGCAGCCCTTACACAGATACG.

Details on this clone: The missing CDR3 end, 3 residues past where the read stops, is filled in from the germline J gene. This chain joins TRBV19 and TRBJ1-5; D possibly corresponds to TRBD1 (5 bases). CDR3 length: 16 amino acids. V shed 5 bases and J shed 2 bases, with 16 bases lying between them. The V gene's germline CDR1 is LNHDA and CDR2 SQIVND (reference sequence). CDR3 sequence: CASSSLGGAGNQPQHF. Partial CDR3 DNA: TGTGCCAGTAGTTCTTTAGGAGGGGCCGGCAATCAGCCC.

In the case of this clone: The CDR3 end lies 3 residues beyond the end of the read and is filled in from the germline J gene. The V call is TRBV11-2, the J call TRBJ2-3; 9 bases map to TRBD1. Germline V gene sequence: CDR1 SGHAT, CDR2 FQNNGV. V was clipped by 6 bases and J by 6 bases; unmatched bases: 10. The CDR3 runs 15 residues. CDR3 sequence reads: CASSAGTGPMDTQYF. The CDR3 DNA, read in part, is TGTGCCAGCAGTGCCGGGACAGGGCCTATGGATACG.

As concerns this clone: The sequence runs out 3 residues before the end of the CDR3; the remainder is reconstructed from the germline J gene. The gene calls are TRBV7-9 and TRBJ1-5, with 8 positions matching TRBD1. Unmatched junction bases numbered 10, after V lost 7 bases and J lost 8 bases. Germline CDR1 and CDR2: SEHNR and FQNEAQ (reference sequence). The CDR3 covers 14 residues. The CDR3 sequence: CASTPGQGSEPQHF. The CDR3 bases that were read are TGTGCCAGCACCCCCGGACAGGGATCGGAGCCC.

This clone has a handful of counts. The CDR3 goes on 3 residues after the read ends, and that part is filled in from the germline J gene. The chain carries TRBV6-2 or TRBV6-3 and TRBJ2-7; no definite D call. The CDR3 is 15 amino acids. Germline V CDR1 and CDR2: MNHEY, SVGEGT. The V end lost 3 bases, the J end lost 0 bases, and 12 bases lay between the germline ends. The CDR3 sequence: CASSYSGGSSYEQYF. CDR3 bases read: TGTGCCAGCAGTTATTCTGGCGGCAGCTCCTACGAG.

As concerns this clone: The read ends 3 residues shy of where the CDR3 ends; the end is completed using the germline J gene. The rearrangement uses TRBV18 and TRBJ1-1, with D hard to call. V dropped 4 bases and J dropped 5 bases, with 17 bases sitting between them. The CDR3 covers 15 residues. The germline V gene encodes CDR1 KGHSH and CDR2 LQKENI. CDR3 bases read: TGTGCCAGCTCACAATCGAACCTAGCCGGGACTGAA. It specifies CASSQSNLAGTE. Given in full, the CDR3 is CASSQSNLAGTEAFF.

There are a few counts of this clone. The sequence runs out 3 residues before the end of the CDR3; the remainder is reconstructed from the germline J gene. The gene calls are TRBV7-2 and TRBJ2-2; 9 bases agree with TRBD2. The V and J ends lost 0 bases and 8 bases, in that order; junction bases with no gene match: 7. Per the germline V gene, CDR1 is SGHTA and CDR2 is FQGNSA. The CDR3 sequence is 16 residues long. Here the CDR3 reads CASSLASSGIEGELFF. The CDR3 DNA, read in part, is TGTGCCAGCAGCTTAGCCTCTAGCGGGATTGAAGGGGAG.

As for this clone: The read halts 3 residues ahead of the CDR3 end, with the missing end drawn from the germline J gene. The chain couples TRBV7-8 to TRBJ2-7; 8 bases fit TRBD2. Trimming at V came to 2 bases and at J to 3 bases, leaving 6 bases not matched to a gene. Germline V gene data show CDR1 as SGHVS and CDR2 as FQNEAQ. The CDR3 is 15 residues long. This CDR3 reads CASSLTSGSYYEQYF. CDR3 DNA, as far as it was read: TGTGCCAGCAGCTTAACGAGCGGGAGTTACTACGAG.

As concerns this clone: The sequence runs out 3 residues before the end of the CDR3; the remainder is reconstructed from the germline J gene. V gene TRBV2 combines with J gene TRBJ1-5, with D perhaps matching TRBD1 (6 bases). The germline V gene has CDR1 SNHLY and CDR2 FYNNEI. CDR3 length: 13 amino acids. The germline V and J ends were trimmed by 7 bases and 3 bases, with 10 bases remaining between them. CDR3 DNA (partial): TGTGCCAGCAAGAAGGGGGTCAATCAGCCC. Translation gives CASKKGVNQP. The CDR3 as a whole reads CASKKGVNQPQHF.

A word on this clone: Read sequence stops 3 residues before the CDR3 end, and the germline J gene provides the missing end. The chain recombines TRBV19 with TRBJ2-7, with D unclear. The CDR3 extends over 12 amino acids. Germline assignment: CDR1 LNHDA and CDR2 SQIVND (reference sequence). Deletions cut 5 bases from V and 2 bases from J, with 7 bases between. The CDR3 bases that were read are TGTGCCAGTAGTGACTTCACCTACGAG. Its translation: CASSDFTYE. The entire CDR3 sequence reads CASSDFTYEQYF.

Turning to this clone: The read is 3 residues too short to cover the CDR3 end, so that end is filled in from the germline J gene. V gene TRBV19 combines with J gene TRBJ2-7; possibly TRBD1 or TRBD2 for D (6 bases each). The germline gives CDR1 LNHDA, CDR2 SQIVND (reference sequence). V was pared by 5 bases and J by 4 bases, with 30 bases between. This CDR3 contains 19 residues. CDR3 residues: CASSVAGPRRGSARYEQYF. Incomplete CDR3 DNA: TGTGCCAGTAGTGTCGCGGGACCTCGAAGGGGGAGCGCGCGGTACGAG. Using reference TRBV19 and TRBJ2-7 for the parts outside the CDR3, the full variable domain is DGGITQSPKYLFRKEGQNVTLSCEQNLNHDAMYWYRQDPGQGLRLIYYSQIVNDFQKGDIAEGYSVSREKKESFPLTVTSAQKNPTAFYLCASSVAGPRRGSARYEQYFGPGTRLTVT.

This clone was observed a handful of times. The read ends 3 residues shy of where the CDR3 ends; the end is completed using the germline J gene. The V call is TRBV19, the J call TRBJ1-1; the D gene is possibly TRBD1 (5 bases). There are 13 residues in the CDR3. The V gene's germline CDR1 is LNHDA and CDR2 SQIVND (reference sequence). V shed 2 bases and J shed 4 bases, with 8 bases lying between them. CDR3 residues: CASSIRGGTEAFF. The covered CDR3 bases are TGTGCCAGTAGTATACGGGGGGGCACTGAA.

This clone occurred a few times. The CDR3 is cut off 3 residues early in the read; its end comes from the germline J gene. The chain employs TRBV20-1 and TRBJ2-1; tentatively, D is TRBD2 (6 bases). V was shortened by 2 bases and J by 5 bases, with 13 bases between the two germline ends. The germline gives CDR1 DFQATT, CDR2 SNEGSKA (reference sequence). The CDR3 has 14 residues. The CDR3 spells CSARKPSANNEQFF. CDR3 DNA, as far as it was read: TGCAGTGCTAGAAAGCCTAGCGCCAACAATGAG.

Of note for this clone: The read halts 3 residues ahead of the CDR3 end, with the missing end drawn from the germline J gene. V and J are TRBV7-8 and TRBJ2-5, with 13 positions matching TRBD2. From germline, CDR1 is SGHVS and CDR2 FQNEAQ. The CDR3 loop spans 16 amino acids. The junction had 7 bases not matched to a gene; V was cut back by 5 bases and J by 4 bases. This CDR3 reads CASSPGLAGEGETQYF. The sequenced part of the CDR3 DNA is TGTGCCAGCAGCCCCGGACTAGCGGGAGAGGGAGAGACC.

This clone was seen a few times. The read gets to within 3 residues of the CDR3 end, and the germline J gene fills in the rest. The chain has TRBV18 and TRBJ1-1; 7 bases are shared with TRBD1. The trim removed 5 bases at V and 3 bases at J, leaving 6 bases unmatched. The germline gives CDR1 KGHSH, CDR2 LQKENI. This CDR3 contains 14 residues. Incomplete CDR3 DNA: TGTGCCAGCTCAAAGACAGGGTGGGACACTGAA. Its protein is CASSKTGWDTE. Given in full, the CDR3 is CASSKTGWDTEAFF.

This clone is labeled medium-sized. The CDR3 goes on 3 residues after the read ends, and that part is filled in from the germline J gene. The chain links TRBV6-2 or TRBV6-3 to TRBJ2-7; TRBD1 matches at 12 bases. Germline trimming cut 6 bases from V and 3 bases from J; bases unmatched to any gene: 6. The length of the CDR3 is 15 residues. Germline CDR1 and CDR2: MNHEY and SVGEGT. This chain's CDR3 is CASSRGQGANYEQYF. Incomplete CDR3 DNA: TGTGCCAGCAGCCGGGGACAGGGGGCTAACTACGAG.

This clone was counted between two and nine times. The read stops 3 residues short of the end of the CDR3; the missing end is completed from the germline J gene. The chain employs TRBV6-2 or TRBV6-3 and TRBJ2-1; 9 nucleotides agree with TRBD2. The length of the CDR3 is 15 residues. In germline, CDR1 is MNHEY, CDR2 SVGEGT. V was pared by 7 bases and J by 1 base, with 5 bases of the junction left unmatched. The CDR3 bases that were read are TGTGCCAGCACCGCCCTAGCGGGATCCTACAATGAG. The encoded protein is CASTALAGSYNE. The full-length CDR3 reads as CASTALAGSYNEQFF.

Details on this clone: The CDR3 end lies 3 residues beyond the end of the read and is filled in from the germline J gene. This chain links TRBV19 with TRBJ2-1, with 8 bases matching TRBD2. V dropped 7 bases and J dropped 7; count of bases not matched to a gene: 12. The CDR3 contains 15 residues. Germline CDR1 reads LNHDA; CDR2 reads SQIVND (reference sequence). The CDR3 bases that were read are TGTGCCAGTACCCACCCCCGGGGGGGTAGGAATGAG. It specifies CASTHPRGGRNE. The full CDR3 sequence reads CASTHPRGGRNEQFF.

As to this clone: The read ends 3 residues shy of where the CDR3 ends; the end is completed using the germline J gene. The rearrangement joins TRBV19 to TRBJ1-5, with 9 positions matching TRBD1. CDR1 is LNHDA and CDR2 is SQIVND in the germline V gene (reference sequence). Trimming took 6 bases from V and 7 from J; bases not matched to a gene: 13. The CDR3 runs to 16 residues. Incomplete CDR3 DNA: TGTGCCAGTAGCAGAAGGAGGGACAGGGTTGACCAGCCC. It codes for CASSRRRDRVDQP. The complete CDR3 protein is CASSRRRDRVDQPQHF.

Sample share makes this clone medium-sized (0.01 to 0.1%). The read ends 3 residues before the CDR3 terminus; that terminus is restored from the germline J gene. V usage is TRBV5-1 and J usage is TRBJ1-1, with no clear D. The CDR3 sequence is 12 residues long. Germline loops: CDR1 SGHRS, CDR2 YFSETQ. V lost 3 bases to trimming and J lost 5 bases, with 8 bases between them. The DNA read from the CDR3 is TGCGCCAGCAGCTCTACTGCAACTGAA. This sequence encodes CASSSTATE. The CDR3, in full, reads CASSSTATEAFF. The full variable domain, its missing parts supplied by reference TRBV5-1 and TRBJ1-1, is KAGVTQTPRYLIKTRGQQVTLSCSPISGHRSVSWYQQTPGQGLQFLFEYFSETQRNKGNFPGRFSGRQFSNSRSEMNVSTLELGDSALYLCASSSTATEAFFGQGTRLTVV.

In the case of this clone: The read gets to within 3 residues of the CDR3 end, and the germline J gene fills in the rest. The rearrangement joins TRBV2 to TRBJ2-7, with D perhaps matching TRBD2 (7 bases). The CDR3 is made up of 16 amino acids. Germline assignment: CDR1 SNHLY and CDR2 FYNNEI. The V gene lost 0 bases and the J gene lost 3 bases, with 15 bases spanning the gap. The sequenced CDR3 bases are TGTGCCAGCAGTGAAGCTCCGGCGGGGGCGATCTACGAG. This translates into CASSEAPAGAIYE. The whole CDR3 reads CASSEAPAGAIYEQYF.

The CDR3 sequence: CASSLALRAGLQETQYF. The part of the CDR3 DNA that was read is TGCGCCAGCAGCTTGGCCTTACGAGCGGGGTTACAAGAGACC. The V gene is TRBV5-1, the J gene TRBJ2-5; 7 bases align to TRBD2. The CDR3 is cut off 3 residues early in the read; its end comes from the germline J gene. The CDR3 length is 17 residues. Germline-derived CDR1 and CDR2 are SGHRS and YFSETQ. The trim removed 0 bases at V and 2 bases at J, leaving 10 bases unmatched. The variable domain in full, completed from reference TRBV5-1 and TRBJ2-5, reads KAGVTQTPRYLIKTRGQQVTLSCSPISGHRSVSWYQQTPGQGLQFLFEYFSETQRNKGNFPGRFSGRQFSNSRSEMNVSTLELGDSALYLCASSLALRAGLQETQYFGPGTRLLVL.

This clone appeared a few times. Sequencing ends 3 residues short of the CDR3 end; the germline J gene provides the rest. This chain joins TRBV2 and TRBJ2-7, with TRBD1 as a possible D gene (6 bases). Trimming took 6 bases from V and 2 from J, leaving 14 bases between them. The CDR3 loop spans 14 amino acids. Germline V gene lookup returns CDR1 SNHLY and CDR2 FYNNEI. CDR3 sequence reads: CASRKDSLTYEQYF. The DNA read from the CDR3 is TGTGCCAGCAGAAAGGACAGTTTAACCTACGAG.

Remarks on this clone: The CDR3 goes on 3 residues after the read ends, and that part is filled in from the germline J gene. This rearrangement joins TRBV7-3 to TRBJ2-3; 7 bases map to TRBD1. The CDR3 covers 16 residues. The V gene end was trimmed by 3 bases and the J gene end by 6 bases; junction bases not matched to a gene: 12. Germline values: CDR1 SGHTA, CDR2 FQGTGA. The part of the CDR3 DNA that was read is TGTGCCAGCAGCTTCCGGAGAACAGGGGCAGGGGATACG. This gives the protein CASSFRRTGAGDT. The CDR3 in full is CASSFRRTGAGDTQYF.

To note about this clone: Read data end 3 residues before the CDR3 end; the end is taken from the germline J gene. This chain joins TRBV19 and TRBJ2-7; 7 nucleotides match TRBD1. This CDR3 is built from 14 residues. Germline trimming cut 10 bases from V and 0 bases from J; bases unmatched to any gene: 9. The germline V gene has CDR1 LNHDA and CDR2 SQIVND (reference sequence). This chain's CDR3 is CATTGTASSYEQYF. The CDR3 bases that were read are TGTGCCACCACCGGGACAGCGTCCTCCTACGAG.

This clone was found a few times. Sequencing ends 3 residues short of the CDR3 end; the germline J gene provides the rest. This chain uses TRBV2 with TRBJ2-7; TRBD2 agrees at 7 bases. The CDR3 loop spans 14 amino acids. Per the germline V gene, CDR1 is SNHLY and CDR2 is FYNNEI. Losses at the gene ends were 6 bases for V and 2 bases for J; bases not matched to a gene: 7. The CDR3 here is CASRGTTLTYEQYF. The CDR3 DNA, read in part, is TGTGCCAGCAGGGGGACTACCCTTACCTACGAG.